Relative to its sample, the clone carrying this TCR beta chain is medium-sized. Its antigen is still unknown. The CDR3 is made up of 16 amino acids. The V and J ends lost 6 bases and 1 base, in that order; junction bases with no gene match: 9. From germline, CDR1 is SGHAT and CDR2 FQNNGV. Here immunoSEQ multiplex PCR was the method, and the copy in TCRdb shows in-frame clones only, minus some. The sample holds more than 90,000 clones, about 89% seen once. This sample is drawn from a study of PD-1 blockade in classical Hodgkin lymphoma. Study at large: Patients were treated with nivolumab at 3 mg/kg, and this was given intravenously every 2 weeks. Study-level results: Prior to therapy, complete responders displayed diversity much like that of newly diagnosed patients.

Each of the patients experienced relapse following autologous stem cell transplantation, and their brentuximab vedotin exposure differed. The material sequenced was peripheral blood mononuclear cells (PBMCs), taken before the second cycle of nivolumab. This clonotype was obtained from a human donor with classical Hodgkin lymphoma. V usage is TRBV11-2 and J usage is TRBJ2-7; the match to TRBD2 covers 10 bases. For the CDR3, the DNA is TGTGCCAGCAGTTCGGGATGGACTAGCGGTTCCTACGAGCAGTACTTC. Translated: CASSSGWTSGSYEQYF.